This T cell receptor beta chain was retrieved from a study of blood T cell repertoires in COVID-19. Study information: Donors in the United States, Italy and Spain gave samples during acute or convalescent COVID-19.

Some clones are missing from TCRdb's copy, which holds only in-frame ones; the method was immunoSEQ multiplex PCR. The data show about 160,000 clones, under 90% seen once. Trimming took off 6 bases at V and 10 bases at J, with 17 bases between the two ends. The CDR3 is 13 residues long. Germline CDR1 KGHDR, CDR2 SFDVKD. The sequencing sample was made of PBMCs or T cells enriched from blood (not recorded which). The chain is built from TRBV24-1 and TRBJ1-1; possible D gene TRBD1, 5 bases. The receptor's source is a woman aged 45-59 years who had recovered from COVID-19. The CDR3 coding sequence is TGTGCCACCAGTCTAATGGGGGGTTCCAGAGCTTTCTTT. It codes for CATSLMGGSRAFF.